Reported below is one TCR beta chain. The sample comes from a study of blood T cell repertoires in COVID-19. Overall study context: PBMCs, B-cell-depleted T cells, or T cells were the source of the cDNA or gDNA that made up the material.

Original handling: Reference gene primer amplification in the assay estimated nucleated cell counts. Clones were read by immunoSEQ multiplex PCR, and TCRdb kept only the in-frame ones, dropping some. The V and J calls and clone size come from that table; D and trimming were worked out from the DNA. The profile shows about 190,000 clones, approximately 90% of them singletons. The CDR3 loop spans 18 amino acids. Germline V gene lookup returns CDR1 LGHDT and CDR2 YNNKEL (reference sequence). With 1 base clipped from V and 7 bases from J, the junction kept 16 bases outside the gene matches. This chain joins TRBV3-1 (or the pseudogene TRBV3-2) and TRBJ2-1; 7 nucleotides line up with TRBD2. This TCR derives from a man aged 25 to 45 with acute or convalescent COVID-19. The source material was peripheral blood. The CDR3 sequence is CASSQVPRIAGERNEQFF. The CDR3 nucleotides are TGTGCCAGCAGCCAAGTTCCTCGAATTGCGGGAGAGCGAAATGAGCAGTTCTTC.